One and the same sample provided the 28 T cell receptor beta chains below, sequenced in a study of cytomegalovirus exposure and HLA in healthy donors. Produced via immunoSEQ multiplex PCR; TCRdb's table is partial and in-frame only. The sample lists a few hundred thousand clones, almost 90% seen once, with more than 0.35% in the top ten. Sequencing was done on a sample of PBMCs. Every receptor here comes from a woman under 30 in good health and CMV-seronegative.

V usage is TRBV10-3 and J usage is TRBJ2-5, with D unclear. The CDR3 runs to 11 residues. V gave up 9 bases and J gave up 5 bases, with 10 bases separating them. Per the germline V gene, CDR1 is ENHRY and CDR2 is SYGVKD. The CDR3 DNA follows: TGTGCCATTGGAGTTTTGGAGACCCAGTACTTC. Its translation is CAIGVLETQYF.

In this sample, this clone turned up a few times. The V and J genes are TRBV7-9 and TRBJ2-7; 7 nucleotides line up with TRBD1. With V trimmed by 5 bases and J by 6 bases, 7 bases remained unmatched. CDR3 length equals 13 residues. Germline CDR1 and CDR2: SEHNR and FQNEAQ (reference sequence). CDR3 DNA sequence: TGTGCCAGCAGCACCTCCAGGGGGAGCGAGCAGTACTTC. Protein sequence: CASSTSRGSEQYF.

The gene calls are TRBV4-3 and TRBJ2-7, with 7 bases fitting TRBD2. Trimming took 1 base from V and 2 from J; bases not matched to a gene: 5. The CDR3 length is 15 residues. Germline V gives CDR1 LGHNA, CDR2 YSLEER. For the CDR3, the DNA is TGCGCCAGCAGCCAAGGAAGCGGGGCACCCTACGAGCAGTACTTC. It translates to CASSQGSGAPYEQYF.

V gene TRBV7-8 combines with J gene TRBJ2-7; 12 bases line up with TRBD2. V trimming: 1 base; J trimming: 2 bases; junction bases outside the gene matches: 3. Germline V lookup: CDR1 SGHVS, CDR2 FQNEAQ. The CDR3 runs to 16 residues. CDR3 loop: CASSLGTSGVAYEQYF. The CDR3 DNA follows: TGTGCCAGCAGCTTAGGGACTAGCGGGGTTGCCTACGAGCAGTACTTC.

The chain couples TRBV5-6 to TRBJ1-2, with D perhaps TRBD1 (6 bases). Germline V gene data show CDR1 as SGHDT and CDR2 as YYEEEE. V was pared by 2 bases and J by 7 bases, with 12 bases between. The CDR3 length is 13 residues. Written as DNA, the CDR3 is TGTGCCAGCAGCTTTGGAACAGGGAGTGGCTACACCTTC. This translates into CASSFGTGSGYTF.

Worth noting for this clone: Other nucleotide sequences from this sample produce the same CDR3. The rearrangement joins TRBV2 to TRBJ1-4; possibly TRBD1 for D (6 bases). The germline CDR1 and CDR2 sequences are SNHLY and FYNNEI. With 1 base removed from V and 4 bases from J, the gap between germline ends came to 10 bases. The CDR3 is 15 amino acids. CDR3 DNA sequence: TGTGCCAGCAGTGAAGGTGGCAGGGGTAATGAAAAACTGTTTTTT. Amino acids: CASSEGGRGNEKLFF.

The chain employs TRBV5-6 and TRBJ2-5; unclear D gene. The CDR3 has 14 residues. The V and J ends lost 3 bases and 2 bases respectively, with 11 bases between them. Germline V CDR1 and CDR2: SGHDT, YYEEEE. CDR3 protein: CASSYSTTQETQYF. The CDR3 DNA reads TGTGCCAGCAGCTACAGTACAACTCAAGAGACCCAGTACTTC.

The V and J genes are TRBV4-1 and TRBJ1-1; TRBD1 matches at 8 bases. CDR3 length equals 15 residues. From germline, CDR1 is MGHRA and CDR2 YSYEKL. After removal of 1 base from V and 2 bases from J, the junction contained 3 bases not matched to a gene. In DNA, the CDR3 is TGCGCCAGCAGCCAAGGCGGGACAGGAAACACTGAAGCTTTCTTT. Protein product: CASSQGGTGNTEAFF.

The J gene is TRBJ1-6, the V gene TRBV27; TRBD1 aligns across 7 bases. CDR1 MNHEY and CDR2 SMNVEV come from the germline V gene (reference sequence). Trimming at V came to 3 bases and at J to 2 bases, leaving 4 bases not matched to a gene. The length of the CDR3 is 16 residues. This chain's CDR3 is CASSFYGTAYNSPLHF. DNA for the CDR3: TGTGCCAGCAGTTTTTACGGGACAGCCTATAATTCACCCCTCCACTTT.

The V call is TRBV9, the J call TRBJ2-3, with 7 bases identical to TRBD1. The junction had 2 bases not matched to a gene; V was cut back by 5 bases and J by 2 bases. CDR3 length equals 13 residues. CDR1 is SGDLS, CDR2 YYNGEE, per germline. The CDR3 region is CASRGQHTDTQYF. The DNA for the CDR3 is TGTGCCAGCAGGGGACAGCACACAGATACGCAGTATTTT.

This clone came up once. The chain joins TRBV7-9 to TRBJ2-3; D is uncertain. In germline, CDR1 is SEHNR, CDR2 FQNEAQ (reference sequence). CDR3 size: 12 residues. Trimming shortened V by 5 bases and J by 5 bases, and 8 bases separated the two germline ends. The CDR3 region is CASSPTGDTQYF. For the CDR3, the DNA is TGTGCCAGCAGCCCAACGGGAGATACGCAGTATTTT.

V gene TRBV2 combines with J gene TRBJ2-2, with D tentatively TRBD1 (6 bases). Germline CDR1 reads SNHLY; CDR2 reads FYNNEI. This CDR3 region has 16 residues. Between the trimmed V and J ends, which lost 8 bases and 0 bases, there was a span of 16 bases. The CDR3 region is CASAPQGLSNTGELFF. Here the CDR3 DNA reads TGTGCCAGCGCCCCCCAGGGGCTTTCGAACACCGGGGAGCTGTTTTTT.

This sequence joins TRBV4-1 and TRBJ2-1; TRBD1 is a possible D gene (7 bases). Germline values: CDR1 MGHRA, CDR2 YSYEKL. Trimming took 1 base from V and 7 from J, leaving 17 bases between them. The CDR3 consists of 16 residues. The CDR3 DNA reads TGCGCCAGCAGCCAAGTTTCGATGGAGGGGGCAAATGAGCAGTTCTTC. Its protein product is CASSQVSMEGANEQFF.

The chain couples TRBV5-5 to TRBJ1-2; D gene ambiguous. Trimming cost V 4 bases and J 0 bases, with 19 bases left between them. Germline V gene data show CDR1 as SGHKS and CDR2 as YYEKEE (reference sequence). The CDR3 is made up of 17 amino acids. Here the CDR3 DNA reads TGTGCCAGCAGCCGACCCGGGGTTATGAAGGCTAACTATGGCTACACCTTC. This encodes CASSRPGVMKANYGYTF.

The chain links TRBV6-1 to TRBJ1-5; the match to TRBD1 covers 9 bases. J gave up 6 bases and V 3 bases, and 6 bases lay outside the gene matches. From germline, CDR1 is MNHNS and CDR2 SASEGT. There are 15 residues in the CDR3. The CDR3 DNA reads as TGTGCCAGCAGTGACACGGACAGGGGAGTTCAGCCCCAGCATTTT. Residues: CASSDTDRGVQPQHF.

V is TRBV7-9 and J is TRBJ2-3; TRBD2 matches at 9 bases. There are 16 residues in the CDR3. Germline-derived CDR1 and CDR2 are SEHNR and FQNEAQ (reference sequence). J gave up 1 base and V 1 base, and 3 bases lay outside the gene matches. The DNA of the CDR3 is TGTGCCAGCAGCTTAGTCCGGACTAGCGGCACAGATACGCAGTATTTT. Its translation is CASSLVRTSGTDTQYF.

This sequence joins TRBV6-1 and TRBJ2-7; 8 nucleotides match TRBD1. The CDR3 length is 14 residues. Germline lookup yields CDR1 MNHNS and CDR2 SASEGT. After removal of 4 bases from V and 2 bases from J, the junction contained 4 bases not matched to a gene. The CDR3: CASSVDRGTYEQYF. In DNA, the CDR3 is TGTGCCAGCAGTGTTGACAGGGGAACCTACGAGCAGTACTTC.

The chain couples TRBV6-4 to TRBJ1-2, with TRBD1 matching over 7 bases. Germline V gene lookup returns CDR1 MRHNA and CDR2 SNTAGT. The CDR3 loop spans 15 amino acids. Losses at the gene ends were 0 bases for V and 6 bases for J; bases not matched to a gene: 7. CDR3 protein: CASSDSAEGAHGYTF. The CDR3 bases are TGTGCCAGCAGTGACTCAGCGGAGGGGGCCCATGGCTACACCTTC.

J is TRBJ2-4 and V is TRBV5-4; D not resolved. This CDR3 is built from 15 residues. Trimming cost V 2 bases and J 0 bases, with 9 bases left between them. Per the germline V gene, CDR1 is SGHNT and CDR2 is YYREEE (reference sequence). CDR3 nucleotides: TGTGCCAGCAGCTTCCCTGAGGAAGCCAAAAACATTCAGTACTTC. It specifies CASSFPEEAKNIQYF.

CDR3 residues: CASSIYRVPEAFF. The CDR3 nucleotides read TGTGCCAGCAGCATATACAGGGTTCCTGAAGCTTTCTTT. The chain couples TRBV7-9 to TRBJ1-1; a possible D gene is TRBD1 (6 bases). The CDR3 loop spans 13 amino acids. The germline V gene encodes CDR1 SEHNR and CDR2 FQNEAQ (reference sequence). Trimming pared 5 bases from V and 6 bases from J, leaving 13 bases between.

V and J are TRBV10-3 and TRBJ2-3, with a tentative D call TRBD1 (5 bases). The length of the CDR3 is 14 residues. V shed 4 bases and J shed 6 bases, with 14 bases lying between them. In germline, CDR1 is ENHRY, CDR2 SYGVKD. The CDR3 sequence is CAISVSQGRDTQYF. CDR3 DNA: TGTGCCATCAGTGTGTCTCAGGGTAGGGATACGCAGTATTTT.

The CDR3 DNA is TGTGCCAGCAGCTTGGTGCCTAGCGGACCCTACGAGCAGTACTTC. The encoded protein is CASSLVPSGPYEQYF. This chain connects TRBV5-4 to TRBJ2-7; 7 nucleotides agree with TRBD2. V lost 0 bases, J lost 2 bases, and 5 bases stayed unmatched. The germline V gene encodes CDR1 SGHNT and CDR2 YYREEE (reference sequence). The CDR3 spans 15 residues.

This clone was counted between two and nine times. The V gene is TRBV27, the J gene TRBJ1-2; 7 bases match TRBD1. CDR3 length equals 12 residues. V lost 5 bases to trimming and J lost 6 bases; unmatched junction nucleotides: 3. Per the germline V gene, CDR1 is MNHEY and CDR2 is SMNVEV (reference sequence). This CDR3 is CASSPTGNGYTF. In nucleotides, the CDR3 is TGTGCCAGCAGTCCGACAGGGAATGGCTACACCTTC.

The chain carries TRBV7-3 and TRBJ1-1; a possible D gene is TRBD1 (5 bases). The CDR3 extends over 14 amino acids. Trimming cost V 2 bases and J 4 bases, with 11 bases left between them. Germline V CDR1 and CDR2: SGHTA, FQGTGA. The CDR3 here is CASSLQGGSTEAFF. The CDR3 DNA is TGTGCCAGCAGCTTACAGGGAGGTAGCACTGAAGCTTTCTTT.

The chain recombines TRBV10-3 with TRBJ1-1; 10 bases match TRBD1. Trimming cost V 6 bases and J 2 bases; bases outside gene matches: 15. In germline, CDR1 is ENHRY, CDR2 SYGVKD. CDR3 length: 18 amino acids. Here the CDR3 reads CAIRVGGDRGLFNTEAFF. The CDR3 DNA reads as TGTGCCATCAGGGTAGGGGGCGACAGGGGGCTATTTAACACTGAAGCTTTCTTT.

The chain couples TRBV4-1 to TRBJ2-1; 8 bases are a match to TRBD2. Germline V gene sequence: CDR1 MGHRA, CDR2 YSYEKL. The CDR3 is 17 residues long. V shed 2 bases and J 3 bases; nucleotides not matched to a gene: 9. In DNA, the CDR3 is TGCGCCAGCAGCCAATCGGGGGGGGCGACCTACTACAATGAGCAGTTCTTC. As protein: CASSQSGGATYYNEQFF.

The rearrangement uses TRBV5-4 and TRBJ2-7; TRBD1 aligns across 8 bases. This CDR3 is 14 amino acids long. Germline assignment: CDR1 SGHNT and CDR2 YYREEE (reference sequence). The J segment lost 3 bases and the V segment lost 3 bases, leaving 5 bases of the junction unmatched. The CDR3 sequence: CASSYMGQVYEQYV. In DNA form, the CDR3 reads TGTGCCAGCAGCTATATGGGACAGGTCTACGAGCAGTACGTC.

This CDR3 reads CASSRTGGVTEAFF. The CDR3 bases are TGTGCCAGCAGCAGGACAGGGGGCGTCACTGAAGCTTTCTTT. This sequence joins TRBV6-4 and TRBJ1-1; 11 nucleotides line up with TRBD1. Germline CDR1 reads MRHNA; CDR2 reads SNTAGT. Losses at the gene ends were 6 bases for V and 4 bases for J; bases not matched to a gene: 4. The CDR3 runs to 14 residues.